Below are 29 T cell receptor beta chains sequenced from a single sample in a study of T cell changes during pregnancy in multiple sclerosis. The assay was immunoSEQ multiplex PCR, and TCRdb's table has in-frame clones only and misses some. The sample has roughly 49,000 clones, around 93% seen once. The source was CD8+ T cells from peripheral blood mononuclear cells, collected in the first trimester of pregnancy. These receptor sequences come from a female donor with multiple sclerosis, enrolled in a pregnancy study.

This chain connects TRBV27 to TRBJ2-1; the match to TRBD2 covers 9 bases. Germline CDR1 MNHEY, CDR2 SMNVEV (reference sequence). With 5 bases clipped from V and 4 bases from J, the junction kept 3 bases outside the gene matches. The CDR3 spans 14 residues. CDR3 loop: CASSGLAGYNEQFF. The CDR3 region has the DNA TGTGCCAGCAGTGGCCTAGCGGGGTACAATGAGCAGTTCTTC.

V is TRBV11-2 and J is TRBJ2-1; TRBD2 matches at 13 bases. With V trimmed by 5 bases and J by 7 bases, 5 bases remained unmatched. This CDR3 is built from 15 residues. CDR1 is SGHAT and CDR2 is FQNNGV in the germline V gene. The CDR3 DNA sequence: TGTGCCAGCAGCCCAACTAGCGGGAGGGCAAATGAGCAGTTCTTC. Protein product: CASSPTSGRANEQFF.

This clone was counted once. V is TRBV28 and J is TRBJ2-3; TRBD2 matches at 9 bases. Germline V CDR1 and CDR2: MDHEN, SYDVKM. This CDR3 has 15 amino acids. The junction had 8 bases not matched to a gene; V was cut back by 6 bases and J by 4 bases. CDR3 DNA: TGTGCCAGCAGATATGGGACTAGCAGGGCAGATACGCAGTATTTT. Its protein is CASRYGTSRADTQYF.

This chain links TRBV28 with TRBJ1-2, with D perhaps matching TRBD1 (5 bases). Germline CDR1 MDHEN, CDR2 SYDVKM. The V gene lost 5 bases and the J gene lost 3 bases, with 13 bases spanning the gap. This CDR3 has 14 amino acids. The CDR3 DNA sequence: TGTGCCAGCAGTCACTCGGGGGATGACTATGGCTACACCTTC. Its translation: CASSHSGDDYGYTF.

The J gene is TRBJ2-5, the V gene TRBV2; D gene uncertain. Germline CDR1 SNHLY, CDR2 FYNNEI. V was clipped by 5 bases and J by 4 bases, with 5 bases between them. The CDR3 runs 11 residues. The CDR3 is CASSKLETQYF. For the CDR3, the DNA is TGTGCCAGCAGTAAGCTAGAGACCCAGTACTTC.

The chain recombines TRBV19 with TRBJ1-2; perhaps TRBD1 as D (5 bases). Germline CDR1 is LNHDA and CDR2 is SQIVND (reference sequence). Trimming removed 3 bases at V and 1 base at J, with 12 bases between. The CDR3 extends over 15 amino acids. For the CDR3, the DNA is TGTGCCAGTAGTATCGCGACAGAGAGTAACTATGGCTACACCTTC. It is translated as CASSIATESNYGYTF.

The CDR3 protein is CASSLAPSSYNEQFF. As DNA, the CDR3 is TGTGCCAGCAGCTTAGCCCCGAGCTCCTACAATGAGCAGTTCTTC. The V call is TRBV7-9, the J call TRBJ2-1; D is undetermined. V lost 0 bases to trimming and J lost 0 bases, with 6 bases between them. Germline assignment: CDR1 SEHNR and CDR2 FQNEAQ (reference sequence). CDR3 size: 15 residues.

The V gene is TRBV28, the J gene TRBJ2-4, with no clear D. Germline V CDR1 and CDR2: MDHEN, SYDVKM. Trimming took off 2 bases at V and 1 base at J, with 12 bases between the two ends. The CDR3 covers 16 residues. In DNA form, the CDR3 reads TGTGCCAGCAGTTTAAATAGCTTGTGGGCCAAAAACATTCAGTACTTC. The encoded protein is CASSLNSLWAKNIQYF.

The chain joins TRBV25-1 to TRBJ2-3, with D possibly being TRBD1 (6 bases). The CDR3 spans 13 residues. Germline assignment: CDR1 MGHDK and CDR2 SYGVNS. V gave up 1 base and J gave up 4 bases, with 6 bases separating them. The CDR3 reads CASSESGADTQYF. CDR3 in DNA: TGTGCCAGCAGTGAATCAGGGGCAGATACGCAGTATTTT.

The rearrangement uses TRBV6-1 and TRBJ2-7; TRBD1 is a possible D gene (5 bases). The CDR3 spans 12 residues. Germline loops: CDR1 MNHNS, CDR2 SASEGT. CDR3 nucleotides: TGTGAGACCCGGACATTCACCTACGAGCAGTACTTC. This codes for CETRTFTYEQYF.

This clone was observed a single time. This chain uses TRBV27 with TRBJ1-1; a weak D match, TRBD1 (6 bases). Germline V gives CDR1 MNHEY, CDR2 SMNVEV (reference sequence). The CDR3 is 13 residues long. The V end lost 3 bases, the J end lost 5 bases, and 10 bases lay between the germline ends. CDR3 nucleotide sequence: TGTGCCAGCAGTTTTTCAGGGGAGACTGAAGCTTTCTTT. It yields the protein CASSFSGETEAFF.

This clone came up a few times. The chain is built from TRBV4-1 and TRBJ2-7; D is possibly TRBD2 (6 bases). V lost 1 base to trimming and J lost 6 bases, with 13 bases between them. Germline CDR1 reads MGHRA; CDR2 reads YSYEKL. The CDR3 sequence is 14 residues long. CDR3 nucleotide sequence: TGCGCCAGCAGCCAAGGCGGGATAGCTCGCGAGCAGTACTTC. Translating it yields CASSQGGIAREQYF.

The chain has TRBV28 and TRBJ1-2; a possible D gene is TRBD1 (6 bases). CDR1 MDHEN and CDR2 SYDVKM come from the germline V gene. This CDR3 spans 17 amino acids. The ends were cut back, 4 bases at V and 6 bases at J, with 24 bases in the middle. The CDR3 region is CASSSVFSQGSLHGYTF. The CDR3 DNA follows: TGTGCCAGCAGTTCGGTCTTCTCACAGGGCTCACTCCATGGCTACACCTTC.

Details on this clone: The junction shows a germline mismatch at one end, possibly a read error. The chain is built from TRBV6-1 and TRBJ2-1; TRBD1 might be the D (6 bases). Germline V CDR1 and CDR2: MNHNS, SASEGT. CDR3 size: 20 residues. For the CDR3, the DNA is TGTGCCAGCAGTGAAGTGGGCCAGGGGCCTGTTCCTAGCTCCCACAATGAGCAGTTCTTC. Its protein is CASSEVGQGPVPSSHNEQFF.

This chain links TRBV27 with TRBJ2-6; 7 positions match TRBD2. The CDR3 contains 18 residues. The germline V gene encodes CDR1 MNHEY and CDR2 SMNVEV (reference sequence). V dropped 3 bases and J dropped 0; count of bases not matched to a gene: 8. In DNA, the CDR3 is TGTGCCAGCAGTTTGGGAGGGGAAGGGGCCTCTGGGGCCAACGTCCTGACTTTC. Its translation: CASSLGGEGASGANVLTF.

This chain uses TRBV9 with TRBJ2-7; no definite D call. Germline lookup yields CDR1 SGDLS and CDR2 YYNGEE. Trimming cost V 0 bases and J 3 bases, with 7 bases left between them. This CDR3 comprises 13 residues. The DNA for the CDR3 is TGTGCCAGCAGCGTAGTAGATGGCTACGAGCAGTACTTC. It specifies CASSVVDGYEQYF.

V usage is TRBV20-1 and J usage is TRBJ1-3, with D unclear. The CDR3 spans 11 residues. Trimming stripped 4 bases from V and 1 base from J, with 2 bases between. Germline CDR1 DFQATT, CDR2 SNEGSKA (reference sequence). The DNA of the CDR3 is TGCAGTGCTACGTCTGGAAACACCATATATTTT. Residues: CSATSGNTIYF.

The CDR3 loop is CAWSVGTSHTF. The CDR3 DNA is TGTGCCTGGAGTGTCGGGACATCTCACACCTTC. The chain employs TRBV30 and TRBJ1-2; a possible D gene is TRBD1 (6 bases). CDR3 length equals 11 residues. With 0 bases removed from V and 12 bases from J, the gap between germline ends came to 11 bases. Germline assignment: CDR1 GTSNPN and CDR2 SVGIG (reference sequence).

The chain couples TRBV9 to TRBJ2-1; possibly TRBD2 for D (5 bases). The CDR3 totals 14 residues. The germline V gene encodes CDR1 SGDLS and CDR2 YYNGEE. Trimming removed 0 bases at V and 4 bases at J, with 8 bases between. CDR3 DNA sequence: TGTGCCAGCAGCGTAGAAGGCGGGTACAATGAGCAGTTCTTC. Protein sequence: CASSVEGGYNEQFF.

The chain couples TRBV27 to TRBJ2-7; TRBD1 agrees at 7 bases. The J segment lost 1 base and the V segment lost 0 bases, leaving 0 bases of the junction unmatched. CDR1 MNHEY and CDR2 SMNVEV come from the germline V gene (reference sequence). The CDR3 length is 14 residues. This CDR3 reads CASSLSGQSYEQYF. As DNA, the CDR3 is TGTGCCAGCAGTTTATCGGGACAGTCCTACGAGCAGTACTTC.

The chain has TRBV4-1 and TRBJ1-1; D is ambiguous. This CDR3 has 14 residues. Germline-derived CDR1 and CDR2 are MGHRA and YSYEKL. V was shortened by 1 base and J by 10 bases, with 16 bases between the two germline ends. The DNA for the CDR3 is TGCGCCAGCAGCCAAGTTGGTACGGGTAGTGGAGCTTTCTTT. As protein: CASSQVGTGSGAFF.

CDR3 residues: CASSPNRKGAPTNEKLFF. In DNA, the CDR3 is TGTGCCAGCAGCCCGAACAGAAAAGGGGCCCCAACTAATGAAAAACTGTTTTTT. The V gene is TRBV7-9, the J gene TRBJ1-4; TRBD1 is a possible D gene (5 bases). V dropped 5 bases and J dropped 0 bases, with 19 bases sitting between them. The CDR3 runs 18 residues. From germline, CDR1 is SEHNR and CDR2 FQNEAQ (reference sequence).

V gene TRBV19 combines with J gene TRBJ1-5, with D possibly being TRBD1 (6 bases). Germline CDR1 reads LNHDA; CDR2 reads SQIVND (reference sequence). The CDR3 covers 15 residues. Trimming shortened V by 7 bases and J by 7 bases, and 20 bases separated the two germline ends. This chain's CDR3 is CASNLFPGANQPQHF. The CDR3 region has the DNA TGTGCCAGTAACCTTTTCCCAGGGGCGAACCAGCCCCAGCATTTT.

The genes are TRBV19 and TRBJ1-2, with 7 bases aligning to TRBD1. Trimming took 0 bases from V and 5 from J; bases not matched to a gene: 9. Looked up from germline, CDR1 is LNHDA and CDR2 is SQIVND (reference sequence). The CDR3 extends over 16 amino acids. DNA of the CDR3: TGTGCCAGTAGTATAGACATCGCCGGGACAGAGTATGGCTACACCTTC. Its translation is CASSIDIAGTEYGYTF. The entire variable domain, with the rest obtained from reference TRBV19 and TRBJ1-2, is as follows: DGGITQSPKYLFRKEGQNVTLSCEQNLNHDAMYWYRQDPGQGLRLIYYSQIVNDFQKGDIAEGYSVSREKKESFPLTVTSAQKNPTAFYLCASSIDIAGTEYGYTFGSGTRLTVV.

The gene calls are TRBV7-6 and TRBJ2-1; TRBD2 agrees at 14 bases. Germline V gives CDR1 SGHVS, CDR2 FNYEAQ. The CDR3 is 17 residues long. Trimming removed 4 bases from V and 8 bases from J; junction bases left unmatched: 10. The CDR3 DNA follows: TGTGCCAGCAGCTCTGACGGACTAGCGGGGGGCGGCGATGAGCAGTTCTTC. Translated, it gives CASSSDGLAGGGDEQFF.

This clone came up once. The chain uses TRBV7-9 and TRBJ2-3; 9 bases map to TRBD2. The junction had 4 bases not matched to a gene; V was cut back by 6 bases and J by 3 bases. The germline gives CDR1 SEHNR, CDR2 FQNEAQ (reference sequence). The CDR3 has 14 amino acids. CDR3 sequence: CASSFSGSTDTQYF. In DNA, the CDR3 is TGTGCCAGCAGTTTTAGCGGGAGTACAGATACGCAGTATTTT.

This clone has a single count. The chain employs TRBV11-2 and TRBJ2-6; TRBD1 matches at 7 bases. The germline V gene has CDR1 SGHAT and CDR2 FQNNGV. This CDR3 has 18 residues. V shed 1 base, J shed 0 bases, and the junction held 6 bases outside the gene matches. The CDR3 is CASSLGTGHSSGANVLTF. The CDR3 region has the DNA TGTGCCAGCAGCTTAGGGACAGGTCATTCCTCTGGGGCCAACGTCCTGACTTTC.

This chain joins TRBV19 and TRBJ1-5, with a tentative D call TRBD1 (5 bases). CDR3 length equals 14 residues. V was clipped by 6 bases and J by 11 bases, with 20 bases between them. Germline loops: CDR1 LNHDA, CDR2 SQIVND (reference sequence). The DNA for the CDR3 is TGTGCCAGTAGGACTTTGGGGGGGTCGTTGTCCCAGCATTTT. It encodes CASRTLGGSLSQHF.

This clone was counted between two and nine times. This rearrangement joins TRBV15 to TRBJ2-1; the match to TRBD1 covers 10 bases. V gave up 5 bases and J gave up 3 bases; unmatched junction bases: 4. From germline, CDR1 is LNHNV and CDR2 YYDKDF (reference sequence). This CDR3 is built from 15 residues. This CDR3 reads CATSPGQGDYNEQFF. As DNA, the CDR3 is TGTGCCACCAGCCCAGGACAGGGGGACTACAATGAGCAGTTCTTC.